These 26 T cell receptor beta chains were all obtained from the same sample, sequenced in a study of cytomegalovirus exposure and HLA in healthy donors (dated by TCRdb to about 2017). Library method: the immunoSEQ multiplex PCR assay. For the multiplex PCR, a mixture combining 60 forward primers for TCR Vbeta segments and 13 reverse primers for TCR Jbeta segments was used. Imported from immuneACCESS, the table was reduced by TCRdb to in-frame sequences with V and J called. These copies leave out some clones; in studies compared against another copy, an unresolved V gene accounts for under half, and the cause of the remainder is not known. Per the sample table, the count is about 190,000 clones. Of the sample, roughly 0.98% falls within the top ten clones. Sequencing input: PBMCs. These receptor sequences come from a woman between 25 and 40 years old in good health and CMV-seropositive.

The chain combines TRBV10-2 with TRBJ1-3; 9 bases are shared with TRBD1. The junction had 3 bases not matched to a gene; V was cut back by 3 bases and J by 3 bases. Germline V lookup: CDR1 WSHSY, CDR2 SAAADI. This CDR3 has 15 residues. CDR3 DNA sequence: TGCGCCAGCAGTGAACAGGGGGCCGGTGGAAACACCATATATTTT. It yields the protein CASSEQGAGGNTIYF.

The V and J genes are TRBV18 and TRBJ1-5; D is undetermined. The V end lost 3 bases, the J end lost 0 bases, and 6 bases lay between the germline ends. Germline V gene lookup returns CDR1 KGHSH and CDR2 LQKENI. The CDR3 is 14 amino acids. As DNA, the CDR3 is TGTGCCAGCTCACCTGCTAATAGCAATCAGCCCCAGCATTTT. This encodes CASSPANSNQPQHF.

This chain connects TRBV5-1 to TRBJ2-1; D gene uncertain. This CDR3 is 16 amino acids long. V shed 0 bases and J shed 3 bases, with 13 bases lying between them. The germline V gene has CDR1 SGHRS and CDR2 YFSETQ. In DNA, the CDR3 is TGCGCCAGCAGCTTGGGCGGCGCAGCTAGCTACAATGAGCAGTTCTTC. The encoded protein is CASSLGGAASYNEQFF.

The chain recombines TRBV6-5 with TRBJ1-1, with D possibly being TRBD1 (6 bases). The CDR3 runs to 16 residues. In germline, CDR1 is MNHEY, CDR2 SVGAGI. The V end was cut by 0 bases, the J end by 1 base, with 12 bases between. CDR3 loop: CASSYSVGQKNTEAFF. The CDR3 bases are TGTGCCAGCAGTTACTCCGTCGGACAGAAGAACACTGAAGCTTTCTTT.

The V gene is TRBV4-3, the J gene TRBJ2-3; 10 bases agree with TRBD2. The CDR3 has 17 residues. CDR1 LGHNA and CDR2 YSLEER come from the germline V gene. J was trimmed by 3 bases and V by 1 base; bases with no gene match: 7. The CDR3 DNA is TGCGCCAGCAGCCAAGCCTCATCTAGCGGGAGTACAGATACGCAGTATTTT. Translation gives CASSQASSSGSTDTQYF.

This sequence joins TRBV4-2 and TRBJ2-7; TRBD2 matches 10 bases. V was clipped by 4 bases and J by 4 bases; unmatched bases: 10. This CDR3 region has 16 residues. Germline V gene sequence: CDR1 LGHNA, CDR2 YNFKEQ. The CDR3 protein is CASSLTSGKGGYEQYF. In DNA, the CDR3 is TGTGCCAGCAGCCTCACTAGCGGGAAGGGGGGTTACGAGCAGTACTTC.

The chain uses TRBV6-6 and TRBJ1-1; TRBD1 might be the D (5 bases). The CDR3 length is 16 residues. The V gene's germline CDR1 is MNHNY and CDR2 SVGAGI (reference sequence). Trimming stripped 4 bases from V and 5 bases from J, with 20 bases between. CDR3: CASSLLIAGRGTEAFF. In nucleotides, the CDR3 is TGTGCCAGCAGTTTATTGATTGCGGGGAGGGGTACTGAAGCTTTCTTT.

CDR3 region: CASSFAQSSYNEQFF. CDR3 in DNA: TGTGCCAGCAGCTTCGCGCAAAGCTCCTACAATGAGCAGTTCTTC. This rearrangement joins TRBV7-8 to TRBJ2-1; no definite D call. This CDR3 is 15 amino acids long. Germline CDR1 is SGHVS and CDR2 is FQNEAQ. With 3 bases removed from V and 0 bases from J, the gap between germline ends came to 9 bases.

The CDR3 protein is CASSSFNTGELFF. The CDR3 DNA reads as TGTGCCAGCAGTTCCTTTAACACCGGGGAGCTGTTTTTT. The rearrangement joins TRBV28 to TRBJ2-2; D is unresolved. Germline assignment: CDR1 MDHEN and CDR2 SYDVKM. Trimming took off 4 bases at V and 2 bases at J, with 5 bases between the two ends. The CDR3 sequence is 13 residues long.

V is TRBV6-6 and J is TRBJ2-7; tentative D call: TRBD1 (5 bases). Germline lookup yields CDR1 MNHNY and CDR2 SVGAGI (reference sequence). The CDR3 runs to 13 residues. Trimming took 0 bases from V and 7 from J, leaving 10 bases between them. This CDR3 reads CASSYSIQGEQYF. DNA for the CDR3: TGTGCCAGCAGTTACTCGATCCAGGGAGAGCAGTACTTC.

DNA for the CDR3: TGTGCCAGAAGCTTAGAAGGGACAGGGTCCCTAGCGGGTCCCTACGAGCAGTACTTC. Its translation: CARSLEGTGSLAGPYEQYF. The chain uses TRBV7-5 and TRBJ2-7; TRBD1 reflects the table's D call only, with no check against the DNA. TRBV7-5 is marked as a pseudogene. The CDR3 contains 19 residues.

This rearrangement joins TRBV2 to TRBJ2-7; 8 positions match TRBD1. Trimming took 6 bases from V and 3 from J; bases not matched to a gene: 4. CDR1 and CDR2 (germline): SNHLY, FYNNEI. This CDR3 contains 13 residues. CDR3 sequence: CASRGQAYYEQYF. The CDR3 coding sequence is TGTGCCAGCAGGGGACAGGCTTACTACGAGCAGTACTTC. The full variable domain, completed using reference TRBV2 and TRBJ2-7, is EPEVTQTPSHQVTQMGQEVILRCVPISNHLYFYWYRQILGQKVEFLVSFYNNEISEKSEIFDDQFSVERPDGSNFTLKIRSTKLEDSAMYFCASRGQAYYEQYFGPGTRLTVT.

The chain combines TRBV7-6 with TRBJ2-5, with D possibly being TRBD2 (6 bases). Looked up from germline, CDR1 is SGHVS and CDR2 is FNYEAQ. The CDR3 length is 14 residues. Trimming removed 1 base from V and 4 bases from J, with 10 bases in between. This chain's CDR3 is CASSLGGGLETQYF. The CDR3 DNA is TGTGCCAGCAGCTTAGGTGGAGGGTTAGAGACCCAGTACTTC.

A remark on this clone: The sample contains more than one DNA sequence encoding this CDR3. This chain uses TRBV11-2 with TRBJ1-1; unclear D gene. The CDR3 sequence is 13 residues long. CDR1 and CDR2 (germline): SGHAT, FQNNGV. With 1 base removed from V and 0 bases from J, the gap between germline ends came to 3 bases. The CDR3 DNA is TGTGCCAGCAGCTTAGCTATGAACACTGAAGCTTTCTTT. Translation: CASSLAMNTEAFF.

A remark on this clone: The junction departs from germline at one end; a sequencing error may be responsible. The gene calls are TRBV20-1 and TRBJ1-1; D is uncertain. This CDR3 spans 8 amino acids. The germline gives CDR1 DFQATT, CDR2 SNEGSKA (reference sequence). As DNA, the CDR3 is TGCAGTGCTAGGGCTTTTGCTTTT. It specifies CSARAFAF.

Turning to this clone: In the same sample, other DNA sequences code for this CDR3. This rearrangement joins TRBV7-2 to TRBJ1-1; 9 bases are shared with TRBD1. Germline lookup yields CDR1 SGHTA and CDR2 FQGNSA. The CDR3 loop spans 14 amino acids. The trim removed 1 base at V and 7 bases at J, leaving 4 bases unmatched. CDR3 sequence (DNA): TGTGCCAGCAGCTTAGTGGGACAGGGTTTTGAAGCTTTCTTT. The encoded protein is CASSLVGQGFEAFF. The variable domain in full, completed from reference TRBV7-2 and TRBJ1-1, reads GAGVSQSPSNKVTEKGKDVELRCDPISGHTALYWYRQSLGQGLEFLIYFQGNSAPDKSGLPSDRFSAERTGGSVSTLTIQRTQQEDSAVYLCASSLVGQGFEAFFGQGTRLTVV.

The rearrangement joins TRBV29-1 to TRBJ2-1, with a possible D match to TRBD1 (6 bases). V was pared by 8 bases and J by 4 bases, with 12 bases between. The germline CDR1 and CDR2 sequences are SQVTM and ANQGSEA. CDR3 size: 12 residues. CDR3 residues: CSFRQVYNEQFF. The CDR3, as DNA: TGCAGCTTCCGACAGGTTTACAATGAGCAGTTCTTC.

This rearrangement joins TRBV7-8 to TRBJ1-5; 7 bases fit TRBD1. Germline V lookup: CDR1 SGHVS, CDR2 FQNEAQ. The CDR3 totals 15 residues. Trimming removed 2 bases from V and 5 bases from J; junction bases left unmatched: 6. Here the CDR3 DNA reads TGTGCCAGCAGCTTAAGTAAAGGGGGCTATCAGCCCCAGCATTTT. Translating it yields CASSLSKGGYQPQHF.

For the CDR3, the DNA is TGTGCCATAAACAGGGGAGACAGGGCCTCCGGGGAGCTGTTTTTT. Protein product: CAINRGDRASGELFF. V gene TRBV7-7 combines with J gene TRBJ2-2, with TRBD1 identical over 7 bases. Germline CDR1 SSHAT, CDR2 FNYEAQ (reference sequence). Trimming removed 10 bases from V and 6 bases from J; junction bases left unmatched: 14. The CDR3 has 15 residues. Supplemented by reference TRBV7-7 and TRBJ2-2, the full variable domain reads GAGVSQSPRYKVTKRGQDVTLRCDPISSHATLYWYQQALGQGPEFLTYFNYEAQPDKSGLPSDRFSAERPEGSISTLTIQRTEQRDSAMYRCAINRGDRASGELFFGEGSRLTVL.

V gene TRBV5-4 combines with J gene TRBJ2-5, with 10 bases aligning to TRBD1. The end of the DNA aligns better with TRBJ2-7, so the J call may be wrong. CDR3 size: 13 residues. Germline V gene sequence: CDR1 SGHNT, CDR2 YYREEE (reference sequence). The CDR3 DNA reads TGTGCCAGCAGCTCCCGGGACAGGGGCGAGCAGTACTTC. Translated, it gives CASSSRDRGEQYF.

A note on this clone: The same CDR3 also results from other DNA sequences found in this sample. The J gene is TRBJ1-1, the V gene TRBV6-1; D is unresolved. CDR1 and CDR2 (germline): MNHNS, SASEGT. Trimming removed 4 bases at V and 0 bases at J, with 6 bases between. This CDR3 region has 13 residues. In DNA form, the CDR3 reads TGTGCCAGCAGTGGTCAGATGAACACTGAAGCTTTCTTT. Translated: CASSGQMNTEAFF.

This chain uses TRBV2 with TRBJ1-3; D might be TRBD1 (6 bases). The V and J ends lost 6 bases and 1 base respectively, with 10 bases between them. The CDR3 has 14 residues. Per the germline V gene, CDR1 is SNHLY and CDR2 is FYNNEI. The CDR3 is CASRGQSSGNTIYF. CDR3 DNA sequence: TGTGCCAGCAGAGGACAGTCTTCTGGAAACACCATATATTTT. Full variable domain (rest looked up from reference TRBV2 and TRBJ1-3): EPEVTQTPSHQVTQMGQEVILRCVPISNHLYFYWYRQILGQKVEFLVSFYNNEISEKSEIFDDQFSVERPDGSNFTLKIRSTKLEDSAMYFCASRGQSSGNTIYFGEGSWLTVV.

This chain uses TRBV6-1 with TRBJ2-7, with TRBD1 matching over 9 bases. V was pared by 8 bases and J by 1 base, with 3 bases of the junction left unmatched. Per germline, CDR1 MNHNS and CDR2 SASEGT. This CDR3 comprises 13 residues. The CDR3 DNA is TGTGCCAGCCAGACAGGGGGGTCCTACGAGCAGTACTTC. Translating gives CASQTGGSYEQYF.

The chain carries TRBV5-6 and TRBJ1-5; D not resolved. Deletions cut 0 bases from V and 5 bases from J, with 15 bases between. Germline-derived CDR1 and CDR2 are SGHDT and YYEEEE. This CDR3 region has 16 residues. The CDR3 coding sequence is TGTGCCAGCAGCTTGGAAAGGGTTGGGGAGGATCAGCCCCAGCATTTT. Translation: CASSLERVGEDQPQHF. The complete variable domain, with remaining parts taken from reference TRBV5-6 and TRBJ1-5, reads DAGVTQSPTHLIKTRGQQVTLRCSPKSGHDTVSWYQQALGQGPQFIFQYYEEEERQRGNFPDRFSGHQFPNYSSELNVNALLLGDSALYLCASSLERVGEDQPQHFGDGTRLSIL.

The chain couples TRBV7-2 to TRBJ2-2; 14 positions match TRBD2. J lost 8 bases, V lost 4 bases, and 9 bases had no gene match. The germline V gene encodes CDR1 SGHTA and CDR2 FQGNSA. The CDR3 loop spans 17 amino acids. CDR3 nucleotides: TGTGCCAGCAGCTGGGCCGGGACTAGCGGGAGCGGAGGGGAGCTGTTTTTT. It is translated as CASSWAGTSGSGGELFF.

The V and J genes are TRBV29-1 and TRBJ1-6, with D unresolved. CDR3 length: 18 amino acids. Germline lookup yields CDR1 SQVTM and CDR2 ANQGSEA. V dropped 2 bases and J dropped 0 bases, with 17 bases sitting between them. CDR3 protein: CSVEHWAYDSSYNSPLHF. The CDR3 coding sequence is TGCAGCGTTGAACATTGGGCATATGATAGCTCCTATAATTCACCCCTCCACTTT.